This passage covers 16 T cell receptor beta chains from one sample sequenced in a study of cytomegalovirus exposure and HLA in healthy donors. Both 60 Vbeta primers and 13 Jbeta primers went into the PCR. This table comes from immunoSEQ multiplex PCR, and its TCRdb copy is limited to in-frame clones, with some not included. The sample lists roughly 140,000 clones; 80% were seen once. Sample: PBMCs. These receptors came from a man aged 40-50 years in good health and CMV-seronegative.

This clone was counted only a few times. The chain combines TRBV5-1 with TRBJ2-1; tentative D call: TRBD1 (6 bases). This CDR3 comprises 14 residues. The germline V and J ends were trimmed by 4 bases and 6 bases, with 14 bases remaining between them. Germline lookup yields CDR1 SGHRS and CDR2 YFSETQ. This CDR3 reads CASSLRTASNEQFF. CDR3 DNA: TGCGCCAGCAGCCTGAGGACAGCTAGCAATGAGCAGTTCTTC.

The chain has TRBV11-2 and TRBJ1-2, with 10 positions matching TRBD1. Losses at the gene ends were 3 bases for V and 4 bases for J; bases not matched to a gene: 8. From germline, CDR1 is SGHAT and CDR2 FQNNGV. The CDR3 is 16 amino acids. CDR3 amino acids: CASSFPGTGVSYGYTF. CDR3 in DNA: TGTGCCAGCAGCTTCCCCGGGACAGGGGTGTCCTATGGCTACACCTTC.

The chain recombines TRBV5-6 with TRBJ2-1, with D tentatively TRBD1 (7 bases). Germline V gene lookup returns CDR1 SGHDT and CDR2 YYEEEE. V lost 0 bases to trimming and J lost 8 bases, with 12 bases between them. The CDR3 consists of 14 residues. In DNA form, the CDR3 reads TGTGCCAGCAGCTTGGCCGGCAGGGGGGATGAGCAGTTCTTC. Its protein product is CASSLAGRGDEQFF. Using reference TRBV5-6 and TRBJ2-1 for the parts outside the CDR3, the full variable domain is DAGVTQSPTHLIKTRGQQVTLRCSPKSGHDTVSWYQQALGQGPQFIFQYYEEEERQRGNFPDRFSGHQFPNYSSELNVNALLLGDSALYLCASSLAGRGDEQFFGPGTRLTVL.

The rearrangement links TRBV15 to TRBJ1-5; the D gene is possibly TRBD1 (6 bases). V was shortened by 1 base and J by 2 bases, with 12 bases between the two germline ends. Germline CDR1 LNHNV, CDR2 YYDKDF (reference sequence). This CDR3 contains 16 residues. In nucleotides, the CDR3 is TGTGCCACCAGCAGAGCCCCCCGGACAGGCAATCAGCCCCAGCATTTT. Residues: CATSRAPRTGNQPQHF.

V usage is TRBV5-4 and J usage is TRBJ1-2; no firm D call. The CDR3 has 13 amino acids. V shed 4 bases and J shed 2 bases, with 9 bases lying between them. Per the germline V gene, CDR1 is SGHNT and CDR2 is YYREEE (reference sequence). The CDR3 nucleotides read TGTGCCAGCAGCCCATGGGCAAACTATGGCTACACCTTC. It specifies CASSPWANYGYTF.

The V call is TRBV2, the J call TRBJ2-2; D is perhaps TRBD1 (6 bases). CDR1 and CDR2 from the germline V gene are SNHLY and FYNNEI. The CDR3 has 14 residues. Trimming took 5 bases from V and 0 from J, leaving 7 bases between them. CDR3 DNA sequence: TGTGCCAGCAGTAGGACAGCGAACACCGGGGAGCTGTTTTTT. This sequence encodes CASSRTANTGELFF.

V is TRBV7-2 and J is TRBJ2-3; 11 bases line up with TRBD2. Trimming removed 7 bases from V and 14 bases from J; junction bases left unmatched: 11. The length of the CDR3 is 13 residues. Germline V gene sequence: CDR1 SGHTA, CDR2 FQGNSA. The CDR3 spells CASNKNSGGARYF. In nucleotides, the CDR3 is TGTGCCAGCAACAAAAATAGCGGGGGGGCTCGGTATTTT.

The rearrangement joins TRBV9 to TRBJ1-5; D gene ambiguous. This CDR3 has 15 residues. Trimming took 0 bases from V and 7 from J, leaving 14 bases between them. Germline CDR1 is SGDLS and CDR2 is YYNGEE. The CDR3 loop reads CASSVEADSWQPQHF. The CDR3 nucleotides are TGTGCCAGCAGCGTAGAGGCAGACTCGTGGCAGCCCCAGCATTTT.

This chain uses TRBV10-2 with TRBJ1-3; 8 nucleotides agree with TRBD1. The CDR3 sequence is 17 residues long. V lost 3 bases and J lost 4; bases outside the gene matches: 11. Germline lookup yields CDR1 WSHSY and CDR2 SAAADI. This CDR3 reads CASSEYRGQGSGNTIYF. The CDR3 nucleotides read TGCGCCAGCAGTGAATATCGAGGACAGGGATCAGGAAACACCATATATTTT.

The CDR3 DNA is TGCGCCAGCAGCTTTACAACAGGTGGTGGGAACACTGAAGCTTTCTTT. This sequence encodes CASSFTTGGGNTEAFF. V and J are TRBV5-1 and TRBJ1-1; D might be TRBD1 (5 bases). Germline assignment: CDR1 SGHRS and CDR2 YFSETQ. Trimming took 2 bases from V and 1 from J, leaving 15 bases between them. The CDR3 runs to 16 residues.

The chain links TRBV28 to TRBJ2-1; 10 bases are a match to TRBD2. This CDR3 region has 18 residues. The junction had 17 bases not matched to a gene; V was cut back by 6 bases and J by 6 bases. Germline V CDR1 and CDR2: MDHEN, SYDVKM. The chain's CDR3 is CASRSPLAGASSGNEQFF. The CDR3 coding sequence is TGTGCCAGCAGGAGTCCTCTAGCGGGGGCCTCCTCAGGCAATGAGCAGTTCTTC.

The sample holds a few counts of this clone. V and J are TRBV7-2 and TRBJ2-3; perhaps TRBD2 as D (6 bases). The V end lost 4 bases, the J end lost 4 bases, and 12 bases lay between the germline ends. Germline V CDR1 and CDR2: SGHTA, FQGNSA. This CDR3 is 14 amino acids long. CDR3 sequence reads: CASSWDFRADTQYF. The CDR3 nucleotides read TGTGCCAGCAGCTGGGACTTCAGAGCAGATACGCAGTATTTT.

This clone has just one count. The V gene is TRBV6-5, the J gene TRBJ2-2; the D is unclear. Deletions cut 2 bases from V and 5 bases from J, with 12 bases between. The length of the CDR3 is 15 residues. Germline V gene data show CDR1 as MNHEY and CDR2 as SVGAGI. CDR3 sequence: CASSYRVGLTGELFF. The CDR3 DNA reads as TGTGCCAGCAGTTACCGGGTTGGTTTAACCGGGGAGCTGTTTTTT.

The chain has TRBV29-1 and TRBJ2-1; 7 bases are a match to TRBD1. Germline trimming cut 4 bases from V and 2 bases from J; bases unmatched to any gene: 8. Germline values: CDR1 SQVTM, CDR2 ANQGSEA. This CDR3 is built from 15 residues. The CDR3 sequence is CSVALDRSTYNEQFF. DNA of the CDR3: TGCAGCGTTGCGTTGGACAGGAGCACCTACAATGAGCAGTTCTTC.

CDR3 DNA sequence: TGTGCCACCAGCAGAGCCGGGTCTGGGGCCAACGTCCTGACTTTC. This gives the protein CATSRAGSGANVLTF. The chain recombines TRBV15 with TRBJ2-6; no reliable D call. Germline V gene sequence: CDR1 LNHNV, CDR2 YYDKDF (reference sequence). CDR3 length: 15 residues. The V gene lost 1 base and the J gene lost 1 base, with 5 bases spanning the gap.

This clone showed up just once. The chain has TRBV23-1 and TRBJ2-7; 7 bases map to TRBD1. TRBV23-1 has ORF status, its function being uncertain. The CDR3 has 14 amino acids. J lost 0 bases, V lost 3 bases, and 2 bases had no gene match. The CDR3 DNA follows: TGCGCCAGCAGTCATAGGGGGCCCTCCTACGAGCAGTACTTC. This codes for CASSHRGPSYEQYF.